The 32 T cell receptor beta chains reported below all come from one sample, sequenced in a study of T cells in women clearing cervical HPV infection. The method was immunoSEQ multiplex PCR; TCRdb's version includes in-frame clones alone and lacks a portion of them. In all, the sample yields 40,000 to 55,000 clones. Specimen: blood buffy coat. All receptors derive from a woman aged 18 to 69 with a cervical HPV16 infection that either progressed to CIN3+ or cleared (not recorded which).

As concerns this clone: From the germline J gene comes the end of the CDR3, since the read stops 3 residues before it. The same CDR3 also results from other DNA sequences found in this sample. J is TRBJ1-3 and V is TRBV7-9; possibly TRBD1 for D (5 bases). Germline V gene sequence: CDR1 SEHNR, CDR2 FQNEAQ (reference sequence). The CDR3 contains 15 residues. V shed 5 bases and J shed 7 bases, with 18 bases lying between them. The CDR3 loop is CASSDKGLITNTIYF. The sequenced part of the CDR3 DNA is TGTGCCAGCAGCGACAAGGGGTTAATCACGAACACC.

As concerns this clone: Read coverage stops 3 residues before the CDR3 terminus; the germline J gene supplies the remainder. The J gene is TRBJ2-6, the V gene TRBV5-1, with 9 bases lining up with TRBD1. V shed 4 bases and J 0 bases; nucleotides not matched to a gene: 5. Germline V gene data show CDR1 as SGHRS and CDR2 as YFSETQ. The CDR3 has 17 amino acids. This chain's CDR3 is CASSAQGAYSGANVLTF. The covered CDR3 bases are TGCGCCAGCAGCGCACAGGGGGCCTACTCTGGGGCCAACGTC. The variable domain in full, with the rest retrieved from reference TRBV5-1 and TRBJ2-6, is KAGVTQTPRYLIKTRGQQVTLSCSPISGHRSVSWYQQTPGQGLQFLFEYFSETQRNKGNFPGRFSGRQFSNSRSEMNVSTLELGDSALYLCASSAQGAYSGANVLTFGAGSRLTVL.

This chain's CDR3 is CASSTGTQQETQYF. The CDR3 DNA, read in part, is TGTGCCAGCAGTACCGGGACACAACAAGAGACG. The V call is TRBV2, the J call TRBJ2-3, with D perhaps TRBD1 (6 bases). From the germline J gene comes the end of the CDR3, since the read stops 3 residues before it. The CDR3 sequence is 14 residues long. Germline-derived CDR1 and CDR2 are SNHLY and FYNNEI.

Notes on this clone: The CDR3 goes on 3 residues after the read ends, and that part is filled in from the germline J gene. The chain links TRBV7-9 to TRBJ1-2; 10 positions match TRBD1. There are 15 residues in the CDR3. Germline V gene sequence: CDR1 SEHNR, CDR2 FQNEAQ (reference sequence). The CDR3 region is CASSGPGTGDYDYTF. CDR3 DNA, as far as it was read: TGTGCCAGCAGCGGGCCCGGGACAGGGGACTACGAC.

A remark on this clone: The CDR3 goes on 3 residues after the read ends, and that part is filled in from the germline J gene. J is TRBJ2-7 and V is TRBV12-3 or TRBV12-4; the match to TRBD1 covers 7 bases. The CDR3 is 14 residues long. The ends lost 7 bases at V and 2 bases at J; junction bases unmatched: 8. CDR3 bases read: TGTGCCAGCACGTCAACAGGGGCGACCTACGAG. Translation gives CASTSTGATYE. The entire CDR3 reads CASTSTGATYEQYF.

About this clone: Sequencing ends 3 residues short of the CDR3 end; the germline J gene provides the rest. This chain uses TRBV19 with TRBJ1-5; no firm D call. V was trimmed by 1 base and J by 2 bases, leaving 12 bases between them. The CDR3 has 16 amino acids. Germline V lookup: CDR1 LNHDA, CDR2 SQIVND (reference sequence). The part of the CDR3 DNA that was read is TGTGCCAGTAGTATAGCTCAGAAAAGGGGCAATCAGCCC. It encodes CASSIAQKRGNQP. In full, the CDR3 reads CASSIAQKRGNQPQHF.

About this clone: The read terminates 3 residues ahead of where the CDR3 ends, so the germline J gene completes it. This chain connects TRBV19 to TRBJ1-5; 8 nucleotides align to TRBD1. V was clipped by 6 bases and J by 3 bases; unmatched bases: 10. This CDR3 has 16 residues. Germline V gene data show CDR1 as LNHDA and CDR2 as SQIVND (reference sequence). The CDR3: CASSRLDRAPNQPQHF. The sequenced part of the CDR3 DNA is TGTGCCAGTAGCCGATTGGACAGGGCTCCCAATCAGCCC.

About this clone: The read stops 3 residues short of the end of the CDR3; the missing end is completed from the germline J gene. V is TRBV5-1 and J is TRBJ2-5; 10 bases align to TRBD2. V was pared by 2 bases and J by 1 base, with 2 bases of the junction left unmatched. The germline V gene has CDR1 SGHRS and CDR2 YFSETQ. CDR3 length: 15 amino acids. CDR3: CASSFSGGGQETQYF. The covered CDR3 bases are TGCGCCAGCAGCTTCAGCGGGGGGGGCCAAGAGACC.

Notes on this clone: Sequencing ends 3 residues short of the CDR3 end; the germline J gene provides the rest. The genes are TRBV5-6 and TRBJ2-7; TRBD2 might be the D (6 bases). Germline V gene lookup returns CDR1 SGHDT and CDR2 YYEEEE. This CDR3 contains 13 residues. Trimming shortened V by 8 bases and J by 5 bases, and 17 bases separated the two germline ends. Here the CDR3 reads CASCGTGEDEQYF. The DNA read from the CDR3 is TGTGCCAGTTGCGGGACGGGGGAGGACGAG. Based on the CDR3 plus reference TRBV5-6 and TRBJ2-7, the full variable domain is DAGVTQSPTHLIKTRGQQVTLRCSPKSGHDTVSWYQQALGQGPQFIFQYYEEEERQRGNFPDRFSGHQFPNYSSELNVNALLLGDSALYLCASCGTGEDEQYFGPGTRLTVT.

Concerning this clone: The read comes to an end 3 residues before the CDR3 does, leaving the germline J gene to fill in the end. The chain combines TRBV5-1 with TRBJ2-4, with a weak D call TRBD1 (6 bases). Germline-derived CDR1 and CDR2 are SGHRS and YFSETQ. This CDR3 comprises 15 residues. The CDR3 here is CASSLATDRPYGQYF. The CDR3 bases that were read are TGCGCCAGCAGCTTGGCCACGGACAGACCGTATGGT.

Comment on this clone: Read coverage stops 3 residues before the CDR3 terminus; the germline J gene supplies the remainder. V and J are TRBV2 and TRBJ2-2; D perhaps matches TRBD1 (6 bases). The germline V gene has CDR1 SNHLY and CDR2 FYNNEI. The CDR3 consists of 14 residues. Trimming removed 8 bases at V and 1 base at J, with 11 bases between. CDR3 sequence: CASGRTENTGELFF. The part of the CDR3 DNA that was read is TGTGCCAGCGGGCGGACAGAGAACACCGGGGAG.

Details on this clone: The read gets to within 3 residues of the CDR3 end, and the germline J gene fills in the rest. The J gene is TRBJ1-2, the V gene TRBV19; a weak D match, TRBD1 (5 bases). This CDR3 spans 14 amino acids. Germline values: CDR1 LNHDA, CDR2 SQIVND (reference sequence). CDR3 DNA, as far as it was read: TGTGCCAGTAGTATAAGGGCAGGGTATGATGAC. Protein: CASSIRAGYDD. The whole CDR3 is CASSIRAGYDDYTF.

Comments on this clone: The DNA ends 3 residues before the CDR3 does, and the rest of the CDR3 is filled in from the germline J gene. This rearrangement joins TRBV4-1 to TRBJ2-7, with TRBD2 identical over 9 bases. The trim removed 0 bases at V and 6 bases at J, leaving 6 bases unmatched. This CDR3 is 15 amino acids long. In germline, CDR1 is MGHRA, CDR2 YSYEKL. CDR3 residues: CASSQDWATSGEQYF. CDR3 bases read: TGCGCCAGCAGCCAAGATTGGGCGACTAGCGGCGAG.

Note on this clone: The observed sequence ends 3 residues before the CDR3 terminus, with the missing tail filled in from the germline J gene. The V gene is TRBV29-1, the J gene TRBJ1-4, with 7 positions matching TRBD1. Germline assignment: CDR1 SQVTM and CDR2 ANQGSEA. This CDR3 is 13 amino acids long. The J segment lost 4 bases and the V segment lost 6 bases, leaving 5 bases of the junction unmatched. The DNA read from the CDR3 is TGCAGCGTCGCGGGACAGCTTAATGAAAAA. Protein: CSVAGQLNEK. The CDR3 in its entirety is CSVAGQLNEKLFF.

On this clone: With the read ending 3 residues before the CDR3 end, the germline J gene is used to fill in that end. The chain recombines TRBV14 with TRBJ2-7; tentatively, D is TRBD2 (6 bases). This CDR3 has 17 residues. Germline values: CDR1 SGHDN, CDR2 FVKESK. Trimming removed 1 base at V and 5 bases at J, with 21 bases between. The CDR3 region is CASSQVLLEGLNHEQYF. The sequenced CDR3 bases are TGTGCCAGCAGCCAAGTATTATTGGAGGGGCTTAACCACGAG.

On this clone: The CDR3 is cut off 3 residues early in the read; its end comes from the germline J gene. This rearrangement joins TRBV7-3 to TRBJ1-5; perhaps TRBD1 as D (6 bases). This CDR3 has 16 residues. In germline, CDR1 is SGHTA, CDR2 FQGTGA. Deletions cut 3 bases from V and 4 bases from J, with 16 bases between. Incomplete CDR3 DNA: TGTGCCAGCAGCTTTAGGGCAGGGAGGGGGAATCAGCCC. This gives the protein CASSFRAGRGNQP. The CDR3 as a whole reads CASSFRAGRGNQPQHF.

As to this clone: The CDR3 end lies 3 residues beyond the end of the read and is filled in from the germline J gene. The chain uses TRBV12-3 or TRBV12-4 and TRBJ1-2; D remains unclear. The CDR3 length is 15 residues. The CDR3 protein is CASSLSYQVSRGYTF. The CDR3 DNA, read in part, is TGTGCCAGCAGCCTAAGTTATCAGGTTTCCAGGGGC.

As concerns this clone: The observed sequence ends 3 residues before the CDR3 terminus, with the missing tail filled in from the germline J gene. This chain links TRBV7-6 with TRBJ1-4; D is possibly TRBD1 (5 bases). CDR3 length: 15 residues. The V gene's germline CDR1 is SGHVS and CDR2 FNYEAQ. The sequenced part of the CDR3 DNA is TGTGCCAGCACAGGGCCTAGTTCTGGGGCCAACGTA. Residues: CASTGPSSGANV. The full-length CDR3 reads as CASTGPSSGANVLFF. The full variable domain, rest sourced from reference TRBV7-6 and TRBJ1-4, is GAGVSQSPRYKVTKRGQDVALRCDPISGHVSLYWYRQALGQGPEFLTYFNYEAQQDKSGLPNDRFSAERPEGSISTLTIQRTEQRDSAMYRCASTGPSSGANVLFFGSGTQLSVL.

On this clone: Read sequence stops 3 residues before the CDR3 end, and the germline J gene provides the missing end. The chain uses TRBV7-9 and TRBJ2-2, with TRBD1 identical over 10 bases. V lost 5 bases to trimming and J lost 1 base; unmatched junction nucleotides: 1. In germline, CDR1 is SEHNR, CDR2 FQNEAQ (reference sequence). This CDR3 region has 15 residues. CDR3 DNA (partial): TGTGCCAGCAGCCGGGACAGGGGGAACACCGGGGAG. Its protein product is CASSRDRGNTGE. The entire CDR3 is CASSRDRGNTGELFF. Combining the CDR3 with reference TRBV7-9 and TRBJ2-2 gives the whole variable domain DTGVSQNPRHKITKRGQNVTFRCDPISEHNRLYWYRQTLGQGPEFLTYFQNEAQLEKSRLLSDRFSAERPKGSFSTLEIQRTEQGDSAMYLCASSRDRGNTGELFFGEGSRLTVL.

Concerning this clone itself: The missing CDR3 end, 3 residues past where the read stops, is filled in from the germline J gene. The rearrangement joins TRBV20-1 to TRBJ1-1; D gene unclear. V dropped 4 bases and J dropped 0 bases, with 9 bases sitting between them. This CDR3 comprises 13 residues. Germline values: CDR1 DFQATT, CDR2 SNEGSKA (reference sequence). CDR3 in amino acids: CSATVTMNTEAFF. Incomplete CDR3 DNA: TGCAGTGCTACGGTAACGATGAACACTGAA.

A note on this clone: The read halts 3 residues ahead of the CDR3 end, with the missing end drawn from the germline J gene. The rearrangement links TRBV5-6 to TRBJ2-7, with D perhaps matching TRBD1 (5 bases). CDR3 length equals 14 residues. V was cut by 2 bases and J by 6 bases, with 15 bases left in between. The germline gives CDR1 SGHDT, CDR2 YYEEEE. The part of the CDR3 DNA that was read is TGTGCCAGCAGCTTTTTAACCCAGGGCCGCGAG. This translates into CASSFLTQGRE. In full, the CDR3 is CASSFLTQGREQYF.

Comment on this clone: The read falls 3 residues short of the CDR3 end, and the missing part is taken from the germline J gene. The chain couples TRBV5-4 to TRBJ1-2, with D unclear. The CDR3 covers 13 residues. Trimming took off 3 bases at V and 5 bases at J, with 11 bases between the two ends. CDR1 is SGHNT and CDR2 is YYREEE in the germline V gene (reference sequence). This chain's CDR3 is CASSSFTGYGYTF. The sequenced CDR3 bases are TGTGCCAGCAGCTCCTTTACGGGTTATGGC.

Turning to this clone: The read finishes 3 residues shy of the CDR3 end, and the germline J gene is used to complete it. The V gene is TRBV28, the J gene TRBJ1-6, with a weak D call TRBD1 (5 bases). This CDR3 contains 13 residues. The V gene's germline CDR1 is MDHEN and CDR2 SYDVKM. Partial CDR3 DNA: TGTGCCAGCAGTTTGGGTCAGGGCCCATCC. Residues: CASSLGQGPS. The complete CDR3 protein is CASSLGQGPSLHF. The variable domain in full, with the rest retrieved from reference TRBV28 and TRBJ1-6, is DVKVTQSSRYLVKRTGEKVFLECVQDMDHENMFWYRQDPGLGLRLIYFSYDVKMKEKGDIPEGYSVSREKKERFSLILESASTNQTSMYLCASSLGQGPSLHFGNGTRLTVT.

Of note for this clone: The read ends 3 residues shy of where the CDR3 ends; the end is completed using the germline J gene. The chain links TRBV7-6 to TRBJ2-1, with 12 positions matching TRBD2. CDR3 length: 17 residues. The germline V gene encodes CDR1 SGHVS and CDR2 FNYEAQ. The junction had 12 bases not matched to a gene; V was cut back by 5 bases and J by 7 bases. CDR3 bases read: TGTGCCAGCAGCGCCTTACTAGCGGGGGGCGATAAGAATGAG. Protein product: CASSALLAGGDKNE. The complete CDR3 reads CASSALLAGGDKNEQFF.

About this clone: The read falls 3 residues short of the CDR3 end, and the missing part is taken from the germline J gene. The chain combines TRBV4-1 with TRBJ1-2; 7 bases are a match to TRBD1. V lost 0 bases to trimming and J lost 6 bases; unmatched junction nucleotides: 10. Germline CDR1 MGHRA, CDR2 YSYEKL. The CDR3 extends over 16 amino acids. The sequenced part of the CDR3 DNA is TGCGCCAGCAGCCAAGATCTCGTCGGACAGGCCCATGGC. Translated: CASSQDLVGQAHG. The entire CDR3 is CASSQDLVGQAHGYTF.

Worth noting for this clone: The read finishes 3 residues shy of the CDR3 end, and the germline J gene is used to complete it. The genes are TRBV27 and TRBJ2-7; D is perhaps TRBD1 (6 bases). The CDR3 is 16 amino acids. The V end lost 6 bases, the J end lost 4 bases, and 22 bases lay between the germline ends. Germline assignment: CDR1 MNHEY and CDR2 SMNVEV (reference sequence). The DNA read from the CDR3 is TGTGCCAGCAGCAAACAGGGACGGAGCAACTTATACGAG. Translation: CASSKQGRSNLYE. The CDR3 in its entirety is CASSKQGRSNLYEQYF.

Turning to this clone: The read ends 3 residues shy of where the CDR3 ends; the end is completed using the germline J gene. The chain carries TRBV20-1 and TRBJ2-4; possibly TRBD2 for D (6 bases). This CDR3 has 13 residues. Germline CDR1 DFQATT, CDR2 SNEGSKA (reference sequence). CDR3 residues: CSAGGIESETQYF. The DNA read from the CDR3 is TGCAGTGCTGGGGGGATAGAGTCTGAGACT.

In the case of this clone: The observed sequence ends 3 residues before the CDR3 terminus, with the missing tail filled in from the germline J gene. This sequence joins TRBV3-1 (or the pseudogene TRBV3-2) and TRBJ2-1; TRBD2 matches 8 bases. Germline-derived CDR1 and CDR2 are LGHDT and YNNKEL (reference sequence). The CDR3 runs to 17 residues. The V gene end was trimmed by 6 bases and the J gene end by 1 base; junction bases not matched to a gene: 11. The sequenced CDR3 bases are TGTGCCAGCAGTCCCATTCAAGCGGGAGTTTCCTACAATGAG. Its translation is CASSPIQAGVSYNE. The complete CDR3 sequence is CASSPIQAGVSYNEQFF.

The CDR3 spells CASSQDHKVPFNSPLHF. Incomplete CDR3 DNA: TGTGCCAGCAGCCAAGACCATAAGGTGCCATTTAATTCACCC. This sequence joins TRBV4-2 and TRBJ1-6; D unclear. The CDR3 goes on 3 residues after the read ends, and that part is filled in from the germline J gene. V was trimmed by 0 bases and J by 6 bases, leaving 15 bases between them. In germline, CDR1 is LGHNA, CDR2 YNFKEQ. The CDR3 runs 17 residues.

Incomplete CDR3 DNA: TGCGCCAGCAGTAGGGGACAGGGAGCCTCTGGAAACACC. This sequence encodes CASSRGQGASGNT. The full CDR3 reads CASSRGQGASGNTIYF. The rearrangement uses TRBV10-2 and TRBJ1-3; 9 nucleotides line up with TRBD1. The sequenced fragment ends 3 residues before the CDR3 boundary, so the rest is inferred from the germline J gene. The CDR3 contains 16 residues. V lost 5 bases and J lost 0; bases outside the gene matches: 5. Germline V gene lookup returns CDR1 WSHSY and CDR2 SAAADI.

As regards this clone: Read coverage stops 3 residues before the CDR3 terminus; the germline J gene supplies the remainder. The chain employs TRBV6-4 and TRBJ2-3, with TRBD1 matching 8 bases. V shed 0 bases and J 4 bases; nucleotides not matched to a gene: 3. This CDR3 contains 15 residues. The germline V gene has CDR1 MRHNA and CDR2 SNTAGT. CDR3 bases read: TGTGCCAGCAGTGACTCTGCAGGGGGCGCAGATACG. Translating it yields CASSDSAGGADT. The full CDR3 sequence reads CASSDSAGGADTQYF.

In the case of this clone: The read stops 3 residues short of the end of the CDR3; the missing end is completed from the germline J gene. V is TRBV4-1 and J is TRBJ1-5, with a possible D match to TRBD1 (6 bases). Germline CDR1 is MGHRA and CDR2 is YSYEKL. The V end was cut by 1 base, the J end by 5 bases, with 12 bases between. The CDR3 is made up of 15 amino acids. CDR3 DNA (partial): TGCGCCAGCAGCCAAGGGACAGACTCTTATCAGCCC. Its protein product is CASSQGTDSYQP. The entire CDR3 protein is CASSQGTDSYQPQHF.